This T cell receptor beta chain was profiled in a study of cytomegalovirus exposure and HLA in healthy donors. The primer mix had 60 Vbeta and 13 Jbeta primers. This table comes from immunoSEQ multiplex PCR, and its TCRdb copy is limited to in-frame clones, with some not included. The repertoire has 130,000 to 150,000 clones, approximately 74% of them found once; the top ten carry roughly 4.5%. This CDR3 is 13 amino acids long. Germline V gene data show CDR1 as SEHNR and CDR2 as FQNEAQ (reference sequence). V dropped 8 bases and J dropped 2 bases, with 7 bases sitting between them. The specimen sequenced was PBMCs. The chain carries TRBV7-9 and TRBJ2-6; unclear D gene. The receptor's source is a man aged 18 to 29 in good health and CMV-seropositive. CDR3 nucleotide sequence: TGTGCCAGCCTCAAGCCTGGGGCCAACGTCCTGACTTTC. It encodes CASLKPGANVLTF.